This TCR beta chain is drawn from a study of T cells expressing NK-cell markers. Study-level points and caveats: NKG2C+ dominant clonotype frequencies in several donors were about 1.0-7.5% of CD8+ T cells. In four donors, dominant clonotypes made up about 28.3-65% of CD3+CD56-NKG2C+ cells.

CDR1 is KGHDR and CDR2 is SFDVKD in the germline V gene. The length of the CDR3 is 18 residues. Concerning this clonotype itself: The antigen is undetermined.

No DNA is given; TCRdb re-called the 5' RACE reads and lists each CDR3 protein once. This sample's table reports about 460,000 distinct CDR3 sequences. Sample: blood T cells: a sorted CD56 or NKG2C T cell subset, CD4+ or CD8+ T cells, or bulk PBMC T cells (not recorded which). The chain uses TRBV24-1 and TRBJ2-2; TCRdb's D call of TRBD1 is untestable without DNA. The TCR sequence derives from a woman aged 45-60 years in good health. CDR3 sequence: CATSDWGMSHANTGELFF.